This T cell receptor (beta chain) was captured by sequencing in a study of CD8 T cells in ankylosing spondylitis (dated by TCRdb to about 2017). About the study as a whole: The study set out to find disease-linked TCR variants by profiling T cell receptor beta repertoires in ankylosing spondylitis patients and healthy donors. The whole study cohort included some 100 healthy donors and under 30 ankylosing spondylitis patients. Samples of peripheral blood were taken, and for ankylosing spondylitis patients, synovial fluid was collected as well. Broader findings and caveats from the paper: Some motif variants were previously reported in synovial fluid and blood of reactive arthritis patients, suggesting common disease-initiation mechanisms. Significant enrichment of the disease-linked clones was reported in matched synovial fluid samples from ankylosing spondylitis patients. Blood from ankylosing spondylitis patients appeared to be characterized by a TCR beta motif composed of several highly homologous amino acid variants. The disease-linked clones had a CD8+ phenotype and were found at relatively low frequencies in peripheral blood.

The junction shows trimming of 0 bases on V and 5 bases on J, and the gene matches do not reach 3 bases of it. The germline V gene provides CDR1 SGHVS and CDR2 FQNEAQ. The CDR3 runs 15 amino acids, cysteine and phenylalanine included. The read is trimmed to its CDR3 DNA, 45 bases read in frame from base 1. This clonotype has a count of ten or more. This receptor's antigen is unknown. Base qualities are not provided; no much larger clone lies one nucleotide away. Instrument on record: Illumina HiSeq 2500. TCR beta libraries were prepared by quantitative 5'-RACE with molecular barcodes. In the authors' own workflow: To identify disease-linked TCR variants, a new computational method was used, one built on a probabilistic model of VDJ rearrangement. TCRdb cleaned the public reads at Q25 with fastp, built clones with MiXCR and kept in-frame beta chains. Each entry merges the rows of one CDR3 protein and shows their most common DNA and genes. The V and J calls here are based on TCRdb, not the publication. The table for this sample lists 130,000 or so distinct CDR3 sequences; about 6.4% of them were counted only once. Jointly, the top ten make up 10% to 15% of the sample.

This receptor was identified in a male donor with ankylosing spondylitis or in good health (not recorded which). The chain couples TRBV7-8 to TRBJ1-1; the central 10 bases match TRBD1. Sequenced material: blood, either unsorted or a sorted T cell fraction (not recorded which). The CDR3 has the sequence CASSLATGGGTEAFF. The nucleotides read TGTGCCAGCAGCTTAGCGACAGGGGGCGGGACTGAAGCTTTCTTT.